This TCR beta chain was identified in a study of radiotherapy plus CTLA-4 blockade in lung cancer. The study's findings and limits: Together with interferon-beta, which increased in serum after radiation, early dynamic changes in blood T cell clones were reportedly the best predictors of response.

Sequencing was performed with immunoSEQ multiplex PCR; in TCRdb, only in-frame clones are kept and a portion is missing. The data contain fewer than 75,000 clones, more than 75% of them singletons. This CDR3 contains 14 residues. In germline, CDR1 is SSHAT, CDR2 FNYEAQ (reference sequence). On this clone: The antigen is not known. At one boundary the junction diverges from the germline segment, which might be a read error.

The sequence derives from a human donor with non-small cell lung cancer that progressed on radiotherapy plus ipilimumab. The source material was peripheral blood, sampled from a patient treated with radiotherapy plus ipilimumab. This sequence joins TRBV7-7 and TRBJ2-5; D unclear. The CDR3 loop is CASSFSIMGETQYF. CDR3 in DNA: TGTGCTAGCAGCTTTTCGATTATGGGGGAGACCCAGTACTTC.